The clone carrying this TCR beta chain appeared a single time. This entry belongs to a study of blood T cell repertoires in COVID-19. Study background: Material from acute and convalescent COVID-19 was sourced from the United States, Italy and Spain. Nucleic acid was either cDNA or gDNA, and it came from T cells, B-cell-depleted T cells, or PBMCs.

Produced via immunoSEQ multiplex PCR; TCRdb's table is partial and in-frame only. The sample carries some 160,000 clones, approximately 80% recorded once. The clonotype comes from a woman older than 75 with acute or convalescent COVID-19. The specimen was peripheral blood.

CDR3 loop: CASSLARERNTEAFF. In DNA, the CDR3 is TGCGCCAGCAGCTTGGCCCGGGAACGGAACACTGAAGCTTTCTTT. The chain is built from TRBV5-1 and TRBJ1-1, with no clear D. V was trimmed by 0 bases and J by 1 base, leaving 10 bases between them. Germline CDR1 is SGHRS and CDR2 is YFSETQ. There are 15 residues in the CDR3.